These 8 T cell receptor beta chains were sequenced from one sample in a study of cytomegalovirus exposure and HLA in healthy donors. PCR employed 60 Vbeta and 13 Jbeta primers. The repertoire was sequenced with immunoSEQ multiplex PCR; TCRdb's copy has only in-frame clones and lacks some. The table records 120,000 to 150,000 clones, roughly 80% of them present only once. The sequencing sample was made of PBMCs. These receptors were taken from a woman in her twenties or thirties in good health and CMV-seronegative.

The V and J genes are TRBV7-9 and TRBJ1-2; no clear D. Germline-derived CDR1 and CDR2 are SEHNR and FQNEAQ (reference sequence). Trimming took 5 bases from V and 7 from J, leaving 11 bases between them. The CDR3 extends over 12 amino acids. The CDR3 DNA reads TGTGCCAGCAGCCCGCCACTAGGTGGCTACACCTTC. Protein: CASSPPLGGYTF.

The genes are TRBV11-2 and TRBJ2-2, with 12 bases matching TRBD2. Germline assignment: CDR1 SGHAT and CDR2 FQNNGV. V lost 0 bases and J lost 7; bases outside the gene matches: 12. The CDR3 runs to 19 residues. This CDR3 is CASSLERASGGVRVGELFF. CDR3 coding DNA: TGTGCCAGCAGCTTAGAAAGGGCTAGCGGGGGGGTACGCGTCGGGGAGCTGTTTTTT.

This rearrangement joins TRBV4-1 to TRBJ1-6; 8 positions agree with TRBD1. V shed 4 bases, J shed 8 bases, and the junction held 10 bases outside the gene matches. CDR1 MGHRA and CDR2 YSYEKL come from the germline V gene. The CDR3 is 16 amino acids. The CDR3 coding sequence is TGCGCCAGCAGCCCCCGACAGGGGCGGGCAGATTCACCCCTCCACTTT. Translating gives CASSPRQGRADSPLHF.

This CDR3 is CASSQGLRGEQYF. Here the CDR3 DNA reads TGCGCCAGCAGCCAAGGGCTAAGGGGCGAGCAGTACTTC. V and J are TRBV4-3 and TRBJ2-7; perhaps TRBD1 as D (5 bases). This CDR3 is 13 amino acids long. Trimming removed 1 base from V and 6 bases from J, with 10 bases in between. Germline CDR1 is LGHNA and CDR2 is YSLEER.

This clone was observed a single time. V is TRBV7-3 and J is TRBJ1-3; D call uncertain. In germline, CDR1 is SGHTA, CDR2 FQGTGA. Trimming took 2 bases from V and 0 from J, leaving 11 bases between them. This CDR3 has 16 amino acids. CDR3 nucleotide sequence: TGTGCCAGCAGCTTATCGGGTCCCCTCTCTGGAAACACCATATATTTT. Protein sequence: CASSLSGPLSGNTIYF.

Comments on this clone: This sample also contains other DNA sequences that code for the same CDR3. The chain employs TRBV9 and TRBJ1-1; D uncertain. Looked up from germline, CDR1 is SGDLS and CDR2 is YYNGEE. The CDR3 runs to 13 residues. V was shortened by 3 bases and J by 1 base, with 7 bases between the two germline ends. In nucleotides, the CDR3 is TGTGCCAGCAGCGCCCGGGGGAACACTGAAGCTTTCTTT. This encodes CASSARGNTEAFF.

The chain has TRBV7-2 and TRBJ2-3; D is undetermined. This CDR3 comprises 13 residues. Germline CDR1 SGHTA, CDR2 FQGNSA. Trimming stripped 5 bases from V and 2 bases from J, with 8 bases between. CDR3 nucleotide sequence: TGTGCCAGCAGCCCCCCCTCCACAGATACGCAGTATTTT. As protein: CASSPPSTDTQYF.

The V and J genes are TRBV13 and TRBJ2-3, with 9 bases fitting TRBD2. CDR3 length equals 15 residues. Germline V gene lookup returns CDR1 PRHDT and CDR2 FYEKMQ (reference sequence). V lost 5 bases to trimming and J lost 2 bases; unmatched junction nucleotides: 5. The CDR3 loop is CASSQGTSPTDTQYF. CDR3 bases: TGTGCCAGCAGCCAAGGGACTAGCCCCACAGATACGCAGTATTTT.